These 5 T cell receptor beta chains came from one sample sequenced in a study of T cell repertoires in cytomegalovirus infection. The antigens for these receptors are not known. TCRdb re-called the reads through MiXCR, storing one row per CDR3 protein. This table holds over 25,000 distinct CDR3 sequences, around a fifth found once. This sample comprised CD8+ T cells from cultured PBMCs, obtained from culture after CMV antigen stimulation. The receptors come from a human donor in good health (CMV status not recorded). Some clones in this sample may be carry-over from other donors' samples.

This sequence joins TRBV4-3 and TRBJ2-3, with 8 bases that match TRBD1. The CDR3 is 15 residues long. Germline CDR1 reads LGHNA; CDR2 reads YSLEER. V was clipped by 1 base and J by 3 bases; unmatched bases: 3. The DNA for the CDR3 is TGCGCCAGCAGCCAAGCCCGACAGGGGACAGATACGCAGTATTTT. This codes for CASSQARQGTDTQYF.

This chain connects TRBV7-8 to TRBJ2-7; no firm D call. Deletions cut 5 bases from V and 2 bases from J, with 13 bases between. The CDR3 spans 14 residues. The V gene's germline CDR1 is SGHVS and CDR2 FQNEAQ. DNA for the CDR3: TGTGCCAGCAGCCCAAAAGTGCCAGCCTACGAGCAGTACTTC. This gives the protein CASSPKVPAYEQYF. The complete variable domain, with remaining parts taken from reference TRBV7-8 and TRBJ2-7, reads GAGVSQSPRYKVAKRGQDVALRCDPISGHVSLFWYQQALGQGPEFLTYFQNEAQLDKSGLPSDRFFAERPEGSVSTLKIQRTQQEDSAVYLCASSPKVPAYEQYFGPGTRLTVT.

This clonotype was seen only a few times. The CDR3 here is CASSPPQRGFRWSNEQFF. The CDR3, as DNA: TGTGCCAGCAGCCCCCCTCAGAGGGGGTTCCGATGGAGCAATGAGCAGTTCTTC. The chain has TRBV7-2 and TRBJ2-1, with D possibly being TRBD1 (6 bases). Germline CDR1 and CDR2: SGHTA and FQGNSA. Trimming shortened V by 5 bases and J by 6 bases, and 26 bases separated the two germline ends. The length of the CDR3 is 18 residues.

This clonotype showed up just a few times. The chain links TRBV19 to TRBJ2-4; D is perhaps TRBD2 (5 bases). Germline V gives CDR1 LNHDA, CDR2 SQIVND (reference sequence). The CDR3 extends over 16 amino acids. V was trimmed by 3 bases and J by 8 bases, leaving 20 bases between them. The CDR3 is CASSMGSSGLGYIQYF. CDR3 in DNA: TGTGCCAGTAGTATGGGTTCCAGCGGTCTGGGGTACATTCAGTACTTC. Based on the CDR3 plus reference TRBV19 and TRBJ2-4, the full variable domain is DGGITQSPKYLFRKEGQNVTLSCEQNLNHDAMYWYRQDPGQGLRLIYYSQIVNDFQKGDIAEGYSVSREKKESFPLTVTSAQKNPTAFYLCASSMGSSGLGYIQYFGAGTRLSVL.

There are many counts of this clonotype. The genes are TRBV6-6 and TRBJ2-7; 10 positions agree with TRBD2. The length of the CDR3 is 16 residues. Germline lookup yields CDR1 MNHNY and CDR2 SVGAGI (reference sequence). Trimming at V came to 7 bases and at J to 3 bases, leaving 12 bases not matched to a gene. DNA of the CDR3: TGTGCCAGCAAACACTCTTGGCTAGCGGGGGACTACGAGCAGTACTTC. Translated: CASKHSWLAGDYEQYF.